This T cell receptor beta chain was documented in a study of blood T cell repertoires in COVID-19. Study information: Sites in the United States, Italy and Spain provided acute and convalescent COVID-19 samples.

The CDR3 is 12 amino acids. V lost 4 bases and J lost 5; bases outside the gene matches: 3. CDR1 and CDR2 from the germline V gene are GTSNPN and SVGIG (reference sequence). In the authors' workflow: Reference gene primer amplification in the assay estimated nucleated cell counts. Generated by immunoSEQ multiplex PCR, the TCRdb table keeps only in-frame clones and is missing some. V and J calls and clone size follow that table, whereas D and trimming were derived from the DNA. The sample records more than 250,000 clones, around 87% being singletons. Material: peripheral blood. The V and J genes are TRBV30 and TRBJ2-7, with 9 bases identical to TRBD1. This TCR was sampled from a man in his fifties with active or convalescent COVID-19. The CDR3 DNA is TGTGCCTGGAACAGGGGGCACGACGAGCAGTACTTC. Its translation is CAWNRGHDEQYF.